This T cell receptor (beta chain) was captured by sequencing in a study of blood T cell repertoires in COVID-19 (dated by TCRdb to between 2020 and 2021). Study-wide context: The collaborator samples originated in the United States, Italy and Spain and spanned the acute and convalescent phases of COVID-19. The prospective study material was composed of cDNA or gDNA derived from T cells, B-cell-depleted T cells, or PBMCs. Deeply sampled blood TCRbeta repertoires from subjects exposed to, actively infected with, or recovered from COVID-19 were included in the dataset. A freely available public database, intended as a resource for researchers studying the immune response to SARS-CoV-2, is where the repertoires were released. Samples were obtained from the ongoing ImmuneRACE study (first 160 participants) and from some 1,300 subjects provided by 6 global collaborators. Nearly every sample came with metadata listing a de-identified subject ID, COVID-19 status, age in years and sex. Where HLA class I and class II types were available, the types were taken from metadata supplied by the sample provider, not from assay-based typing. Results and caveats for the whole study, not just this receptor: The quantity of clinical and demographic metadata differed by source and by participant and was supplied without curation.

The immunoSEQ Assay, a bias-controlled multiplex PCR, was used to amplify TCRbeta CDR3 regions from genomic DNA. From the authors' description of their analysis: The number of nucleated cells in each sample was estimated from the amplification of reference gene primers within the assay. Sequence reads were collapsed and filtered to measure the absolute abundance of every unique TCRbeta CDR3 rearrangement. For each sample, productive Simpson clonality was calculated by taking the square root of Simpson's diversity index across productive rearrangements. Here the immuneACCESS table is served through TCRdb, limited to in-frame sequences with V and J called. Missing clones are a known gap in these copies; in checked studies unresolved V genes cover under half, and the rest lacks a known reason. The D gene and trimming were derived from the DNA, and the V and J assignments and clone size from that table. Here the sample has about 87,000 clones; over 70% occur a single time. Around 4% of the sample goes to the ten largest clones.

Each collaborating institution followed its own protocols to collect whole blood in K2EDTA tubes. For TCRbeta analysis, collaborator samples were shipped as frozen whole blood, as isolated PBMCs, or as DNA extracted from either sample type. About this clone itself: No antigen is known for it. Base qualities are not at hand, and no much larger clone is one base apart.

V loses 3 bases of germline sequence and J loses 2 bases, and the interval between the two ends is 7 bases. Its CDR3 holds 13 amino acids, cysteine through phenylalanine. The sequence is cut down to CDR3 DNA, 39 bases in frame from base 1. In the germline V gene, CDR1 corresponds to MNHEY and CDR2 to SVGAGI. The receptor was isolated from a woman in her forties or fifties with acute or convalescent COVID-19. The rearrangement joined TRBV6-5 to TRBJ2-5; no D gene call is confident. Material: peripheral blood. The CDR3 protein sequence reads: CASSYPGQETQYF. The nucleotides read TGTGCCAGCAGTTATCCAGGACAAGAGACCCAGTACTTC.